This T cell receptor beta chain was sequenced for a study of blood T cell repertoires in COVID-19. The CDR3 has 15 residues. Per germline, CDR1 MNHNS and CDR2 SASEGT. The V segment lost 2 bases and the J segment 5 bases; nucleotides outside the gene matches: 6. This table comes from immunoSEQ multiplex PCR, and its TCRdb copy is limited to in-frame clones, with some not included. The sample yields over 300,000 clones, more than 70% seen once. The chain recombines TRBV6-1 with TRBJ1-5, with TRBD1 matching over 7 bases. This clonotype was obtained from a man aged 35 to 55 with acute or convalescent COVID-19. Input material: peripheral blood. This CDR3 reads CASSERWDSYQPQHF. CDR3 sequence (DNA): TGTGCCAGCAGTGAACGGTGGGACAGTTATCAGCCCCAGCATTTT.